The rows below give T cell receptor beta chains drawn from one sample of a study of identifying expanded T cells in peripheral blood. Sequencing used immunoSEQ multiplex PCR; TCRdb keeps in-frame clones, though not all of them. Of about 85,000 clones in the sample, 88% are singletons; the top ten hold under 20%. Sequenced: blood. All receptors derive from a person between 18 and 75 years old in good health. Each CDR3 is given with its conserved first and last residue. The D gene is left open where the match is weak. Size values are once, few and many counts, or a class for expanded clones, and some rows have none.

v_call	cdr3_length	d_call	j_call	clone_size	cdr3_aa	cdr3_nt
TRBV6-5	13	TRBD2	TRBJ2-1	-	CASRAGDYNEQFF	TGTGCCAGCAGGGCGGGGGACTACAATGAGCAGTTCTTC
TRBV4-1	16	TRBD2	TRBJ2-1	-	CASSQNLAGAYNEQFF	TGCGCCAGCAGCCAAAATTTAGCGGGGGCCTACAATGAGCAGTTCTTC
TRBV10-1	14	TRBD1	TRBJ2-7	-	CASSIGQGPYEQYF	TGCGCCAGCAGTATCGGACAGGGCCCCTACGAGCAGTACTTC
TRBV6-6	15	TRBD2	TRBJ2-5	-	CASSYGTSGQETQYF	TGTGCCAGCAGTTACGGGACTAGCGGCCAAGAGACCCAGTACTTC
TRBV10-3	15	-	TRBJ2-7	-	CAISYTGGVVYEQYF	TGTGCCATCAGTTATACAGGGGGGGTGGTTTACGAGCAGTACTTC
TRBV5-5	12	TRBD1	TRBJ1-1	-	CASSLVQGEAFF	TGTGCCAGCAGCTTGGTACAGGGGGAAGCTTTCTTT
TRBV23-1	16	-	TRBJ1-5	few	CASSEHSTGHNQPQHF	TGCGCCAGCAGTGAACACTCGACTGGCCACAATCAGCCCCAGCATTTT
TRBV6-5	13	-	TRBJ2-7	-	CASSYSRGYEQYF	TGTGCCAGCAGTTACTCGAGGGGGTACGAGCAGTACTTC
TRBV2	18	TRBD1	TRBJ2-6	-	CASSQAPGQGTGANVLTF	TGTGCCAGCAGTCAAGCTCCGGGACAGGGAACCGGGGCCAACGTCCTGACTTTC
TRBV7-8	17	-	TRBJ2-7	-	CASSLQPGGAGPYEQYF	TGTGCCAGCAGCCTGCAACCCGGAGGAGCGGGCCCCTACGAGCAGTACTTC
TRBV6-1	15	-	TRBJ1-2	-	CASSAGTNHNYGYTF	TGTGCCAGCAGTGCGGGCACAAATCATAACTATGGCTACACCTTC
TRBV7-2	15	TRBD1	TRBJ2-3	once	CASRSGTDPRDTQYF	TGTGCCAGCAGGTCTGGGACAGACCCCAGAGATACGCAGTATTTT
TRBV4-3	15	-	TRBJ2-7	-	CASSQGTPNSYEQYF	TGCGCCAGCAGCCAGGGAACCCCGAACTCCTACGAGCAGTACTTC
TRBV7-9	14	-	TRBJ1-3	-	CASSRPGLDNTIYF	TGTGCCAGCAGCCGTCCCGGACTGGACAACACCATATATTTT
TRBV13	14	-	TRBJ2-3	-	CASSFQGSTDTQYF	TGTGCCAGCAGCTTTCAAGGGAGCACAGATACGCAGTATTTT
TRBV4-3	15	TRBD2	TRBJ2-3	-	CASSPVSGNTDTQYF	TGCGCCAGCAGCCCCGTTAGCGGGAACACAGATACGCAGTATTTT
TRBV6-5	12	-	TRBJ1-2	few	CASSYFGGLDTF	TGTGCCAGCAGTTACTTTGGGGGCCTAGACACCTTC
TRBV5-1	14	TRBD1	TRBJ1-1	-	CASGLDRGNTEAFF	TGCGCCAGCGGGTTGGACAGGGGAAACACTGAAGCTTTCTTT
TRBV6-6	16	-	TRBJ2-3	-	CASSYYASETTDTQYF	TGTGCCAGCAGTTATTATGCTAGCGAGACCACAGATACGCAGTATTTT
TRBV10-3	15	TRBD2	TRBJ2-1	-	CAIRPLAAIHNEQFF	TGTGCCATCAGGCCCCTAGCGGCCATACACAATGAGCAGTTCTTC
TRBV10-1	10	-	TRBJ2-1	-	CASSRRGRFF	TGCGCCAGCAGCCGGAGGGGGCGGTTCTTC
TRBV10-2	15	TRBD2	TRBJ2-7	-	CASSTTSGANYEQYF	TGCGCCAGCAGTACGACTAGCGGGGCCAACTACGAGCAGTACTTC
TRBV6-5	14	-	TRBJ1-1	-	CASSYGTPNTEAFF	TGTGCCAGCAGTTACGGGACACCGAACACTGAAGCTTTCTTT
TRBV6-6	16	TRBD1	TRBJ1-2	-	CASIPGQGALTYGYTF	TGTGCCAGCATCCCCGGACAGGGGGCTTTGACATATGGCTACACCTTC
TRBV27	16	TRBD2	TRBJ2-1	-	CASSSYSGGAHNEQFF	TGTGCCAGCAGTTCCTATAGCGGGGGGGCACACAATGAGCAGTTCTTC